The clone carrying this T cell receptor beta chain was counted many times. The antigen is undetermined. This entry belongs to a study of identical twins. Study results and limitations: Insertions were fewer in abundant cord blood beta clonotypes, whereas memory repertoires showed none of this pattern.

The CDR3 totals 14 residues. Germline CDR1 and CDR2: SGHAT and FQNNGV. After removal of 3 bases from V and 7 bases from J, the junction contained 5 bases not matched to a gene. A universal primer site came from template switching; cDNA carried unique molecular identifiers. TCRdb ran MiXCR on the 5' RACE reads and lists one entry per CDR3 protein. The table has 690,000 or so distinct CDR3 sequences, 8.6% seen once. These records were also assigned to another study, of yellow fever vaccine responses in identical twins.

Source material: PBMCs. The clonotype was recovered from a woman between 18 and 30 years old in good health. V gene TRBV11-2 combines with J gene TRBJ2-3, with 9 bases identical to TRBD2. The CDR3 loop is CASSLAGGRNTQYF. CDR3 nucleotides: TGTGCCAGCAGCTTGGCGGGGGGGCGAAATACGCAGTATTTT. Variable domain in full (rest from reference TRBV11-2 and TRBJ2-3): EAGVAQSPRYKIIEKRQSVAFWCNPISGHATLYWYQQILGQGPKLLIQFQNNGVVDDSQLPKDRFSAERLKGVDSTLKIQPAKLEDSAVYLCASSLAGGRNTQYFGPGTRLTVL.